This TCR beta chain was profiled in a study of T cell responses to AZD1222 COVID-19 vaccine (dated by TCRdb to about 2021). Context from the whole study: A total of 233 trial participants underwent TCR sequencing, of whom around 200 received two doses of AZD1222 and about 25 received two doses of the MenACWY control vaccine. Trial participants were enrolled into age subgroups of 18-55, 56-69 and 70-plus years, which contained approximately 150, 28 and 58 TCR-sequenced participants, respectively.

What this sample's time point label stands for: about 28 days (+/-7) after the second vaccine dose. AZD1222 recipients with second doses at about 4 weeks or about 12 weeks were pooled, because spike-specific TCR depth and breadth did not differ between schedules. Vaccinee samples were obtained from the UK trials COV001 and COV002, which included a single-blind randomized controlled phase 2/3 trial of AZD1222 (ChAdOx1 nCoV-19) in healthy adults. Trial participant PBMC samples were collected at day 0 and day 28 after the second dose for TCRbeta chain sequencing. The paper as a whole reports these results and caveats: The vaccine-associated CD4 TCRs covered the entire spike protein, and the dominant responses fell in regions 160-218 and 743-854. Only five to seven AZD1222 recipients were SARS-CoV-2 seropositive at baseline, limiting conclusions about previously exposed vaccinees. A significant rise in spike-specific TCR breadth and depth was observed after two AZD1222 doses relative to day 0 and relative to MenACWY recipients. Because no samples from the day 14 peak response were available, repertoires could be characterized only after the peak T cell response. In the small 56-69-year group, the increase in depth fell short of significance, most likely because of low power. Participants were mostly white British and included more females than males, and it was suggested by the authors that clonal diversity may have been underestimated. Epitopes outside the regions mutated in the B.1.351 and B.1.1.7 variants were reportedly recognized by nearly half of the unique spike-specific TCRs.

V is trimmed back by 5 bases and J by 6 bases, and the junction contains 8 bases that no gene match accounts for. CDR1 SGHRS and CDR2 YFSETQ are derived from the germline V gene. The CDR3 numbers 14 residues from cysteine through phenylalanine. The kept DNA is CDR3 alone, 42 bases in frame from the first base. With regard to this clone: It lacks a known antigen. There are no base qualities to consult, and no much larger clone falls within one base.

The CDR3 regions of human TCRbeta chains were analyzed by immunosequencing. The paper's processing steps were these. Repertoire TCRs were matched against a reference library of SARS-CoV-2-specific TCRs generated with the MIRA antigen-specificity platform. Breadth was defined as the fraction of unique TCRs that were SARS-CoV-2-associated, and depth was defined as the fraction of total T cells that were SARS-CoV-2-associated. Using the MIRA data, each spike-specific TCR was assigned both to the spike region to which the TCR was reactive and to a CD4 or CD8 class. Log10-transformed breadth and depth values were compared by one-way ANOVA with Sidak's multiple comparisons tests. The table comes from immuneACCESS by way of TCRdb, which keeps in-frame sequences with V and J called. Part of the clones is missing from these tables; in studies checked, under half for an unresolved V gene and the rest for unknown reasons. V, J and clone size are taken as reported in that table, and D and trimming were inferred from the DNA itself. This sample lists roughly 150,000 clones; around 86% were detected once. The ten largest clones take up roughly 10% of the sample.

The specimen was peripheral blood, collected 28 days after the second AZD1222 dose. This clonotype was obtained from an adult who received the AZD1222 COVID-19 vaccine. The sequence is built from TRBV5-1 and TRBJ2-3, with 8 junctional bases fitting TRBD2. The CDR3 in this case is CASRPSGSGDTQYF. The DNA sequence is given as TGCGCCAGCAGGCCTAGCGGGTCCGGCGATACGCAGTATTTT.